This TCR beta chain is from a study of blood T cells in healthy people across ages. Study-level results: Because sorting was not performed, PBMCs prevented conclusive naive versus antigen-experienced comparison. Naive T cell percentage showed a strong correlation with TCR beta diversity.

In regard to this clonotype: Its specificity is not known.

This CDR3 region has 13 residues. CDR1 and CDR2 from the germline V gene are ENHRY and SYGVKD. V was cut by 6 bases and J by 5 bases, with 11 bases left in between. It was with a sample-barcoded 5' primer and a J-beta primer mix that a second PCR of roughly 7 to 12 cycles was run. A tag from a template-switch adaptor with 12 random nucleotides marked each cDNA molecule. Every sample produced at least 2.5 million CDR3-containing paired-end reads. In TCRdb, the 5' RACE reads were re-called with MiXCR into one record per CDR3 protein. The sample lists about 1,400,000 distinct CDR3 sequences, roughly 40% occurring once.

This TCR was recovered from a woman between 18 and 30 years old in good health. V is TRBV10-3 and J is TRBJ2-1, with D tentatively TRBD2 (6 bases). The source material was blood. The CDR3 loop is CAISGRSDNEQFF. CDR3 in DNA: TGTGCCATCAGCGGGAGATCGGACAATGAGCAGTTCTTC.